Sequencing of this TCR beta chain was carried out in a study of CD8 T cells in ankylosing spondylitis. Overall study results and limits: Ankylosing spondylitis blood seemed to carry a telltale TCR beta motif made of eight or nine highly homologous variants. Existing reports had already noted some motif variants in reactive arthritis synovial fluid and blood. From matched ankylosing spondylitis synovial fluid, disease-linked clones were reportedly recovered at significantly enriched levels.

The CDR3 is made up of 16 amino acids. V was pared by 0 bases and J by 0 bases, with 10 bases between. In germline, CDR1 is SGDLS, CDR2 YYNGEE. It was by quantitative 5'-RACE with molecular barcodes that TCR beta libraries were made. From the 5' RACE reads, TCRdb called clonotypes with MiXCR, one entry per CDR3 protein. The table lists around 150,000 distinct CDR3 sequences, approximately 10% of them singletons. This clonotype was seen repeatedly, ten times or more. Its antigen remains unknown. The chain recombines TRBV9 with TRBJ1-3; D is possibly TRBD1 (5 bases). The sequence was collected from a male donor with ankylosing spondylitis or in good health (not recorded which). Source material: blood, either unsorted or a sorted T cell fraction (not recorded which). CDR3 in DNA: TGTGCCAGCAGCGTAGATACAGGCAACTCTGGAAACACCATATATTTT. Translated, it gives CASSVDTGNSGNTIYF. Full variable domain (rest looked up from reference TRBV9 and TRBJ1-3): DSGVTQTPKHLITATGQRVTLRCSPRSGDLSVYWYQQSLDQGLQFLIQYYNGEERAKGNILERFSAQQFPDLHSELNLSSLELGDSALYFCASSVDTGNSGNTIYFGEGSWLTVV.